The 29 T cell receptor beta chains below come from one sample, sequenced in a study of radiotherapy plus CTLA-4 blockade in lung cancer. Assay used: immunoSEQ multiplex PCR; TCRdb lists only in-frame clones, some missing. The sample shows 45,000 to 55,000 clones, approximately 86% of them seen only once. The input for sequencing was peripheral blood, taken from a patient treated with radiotherapy plus ipilimumab. These receptor sequences come from a human donor with non-small cell lung cancer that progressed on radiotherapy plus ipilimumab. Some clones in this sample may be carry-over from other donors' samples.

V gene TRBV29-1 combines with J gene TRBJ2-3; 11 positions agree with TRBD2. Trimming at V came to 2 bases and at J to 2 bases, leaving 3 bases not matched to a gene. The germline V gene encodes CDR1 SQVTM and CDR2 ANQGSEA. This CDR3 spans 15 amino acids. The CDR3 sequence: CSVEKTSGNTDTQYF. The CDR3 DNA reads as TGCAGCGTTGAAAAGACTAGCGGGAACACAGATACGCAGTATTTT.

J is TRBJ1-1 and V is TRBV11-2, with D maybe TRBD1 (6 bases). The CDR3 length is 14 residues. Deletions cut 6 bases from V and 6 bases from J, with 17 bases between. CDR1 is SGHAT, CDR2 FQNNGV, per germline. The CDR3 DNA reads as TGTGCCAGCAGGAAACTACGACAGGAGCCTGAAGCTTTCTTT. Protein product: CASRKLRQEPEAFF.

This clone was picked up one time. This chain links TRBV19 with TRBJ2-1, with 8 positions matching TRBD2. V lost 1 base, J lost 4 bases, and 12 bases stayed unmatched. The CDR3 sequence is 18 residues long. Germline values: CDR1 LNHDA, CDR2 SQIVND (reference sequence). CDR3 in DNA: TGTGCCAGTAGTATAGCCTGGATTCGTAGCGGGGATTACAATGAGCAGTTCTTC. It translates to CASSIAWIRSGDYNEQFF.

For the CDR3, the DNA is TGTGCCAGCAGCTTTTATAACGAGCAGTACTTC. This sequence encodes CASSFYNEQYF. This sequence joins TRBV11-2 and TRBJ2-7; D is undetermined. Per the germline V gene, CDR1 is SGHAT and CDR2 is FQNNGV. The CDR3 length is 11 residues. The V end was cut by 3 bases, the J end by 5 bases, with 5 bases between.

The chain uses TRBV5-5 and TRBJ2-5; the D is unclear. This CDR3 spans 13 amino acids. V was pared by 0 bases and J by 2 bases, with 5 bases between. CDR1 and CDR2 (germline): SGHKS, YYEKEE (reference sequence). In DNA, the CDR3 is TGTGCCAGCAGCTTGGGACTGCAAGAGACCCAGTACTTC. Its translation: CASSLGLQETQYF.

The chain links TRBV9 to TRBJ2-3; 10 nucleotides align to TRBD2. Germline V gene lookup returns CDR1 SGDLS and CDR2 YYNGEE. This CDR3 has 15 amino acids. V was pared by 4 bases and J by 5 bases, with 7 bases of the junction left unmatched. This CDR3 is CASSFSGGAVDTQYF. Here the CDR3 DNA reads TGTGCCAGCAGCTTCAGCGGGGGGGCTGTAGATACGCAGTATTTT.

The rearrangement links TRBV6-5 to TRBJ2-2, with 8 bases that match TRBD2. J was trimmed by 3 bases and V by 5 bases; bases with no gene match: 5. CDR3 length: 15 residues. The germline gives CDR1 MNHEY, CDR2 SVGAGI. The CDR3, as DNA: TGTGCCAGCAGTGGAGGACTAGCACACACCGGGGAGCTGTTTTTT. It is translated as CASSGGLAHTGELFF.

V usage is TRBV2 and J usage is TRBJ2-5, with D possibly TRBD2 on 6 matching bases. The J call is in doubt because the DNA end fits TRBJ2-7 better. The CDR3 loop spans 15 amino acids. Germline lookup yields CDR1 SNHLY and CDR2 FYNNEI. The CDR3 DNA reads TGTGCCAGCAGTCCCGAGGAGGGTCTAGGGTACGAGCAGTACTTC. Protein: CASSPEEGLGYEQYF.

The chain combines TRBV6-4 with TRBJ2-1; TRBD1 aligns across 7 bases. Germline assignment: CDR1 MRHNA and CDR2 SNTAGT. The CDR3 is made up of 16 amino acids. The ends lost 5 bases at V and 5 bases at J; junction bases unmatched: 12. CDR3 DNA sequence: TGTGCCAGCAGTTCGATAGGGGGCCCCTCGCACAATGAGCAGTTCTTC. Protein: CASSSIGGPSHNEQFF.

The gene calls are TRBV10-3 and TRBJ1-2; the match to TRBD1 covers 7 bases. Unmatched junction bases numbered 3, after V lost 2 bases and J lost 6 bases. Germline V gene data show CDR1 as ENHRY and CDR2 as SYGVKD. This CDR3 contains 13 residues. The CDR3 sequence is CAISEAGGDGYTF. The CDR3 DNA sequence: TGTGCCATCAGTGAGGCAGGGGGAGATGGCTACACCTTC.

The CDR3 region is CASSSGLAGGGDTQYF. The CDR3 DNA reads as TGTGCCAGCTCATCGGGACTAGCGGGAGGAGGAGATACGCAGTATTTT. V is TRBV18 and J is TRBJ2-3; TRBD2 aligns across 15 bases. V was clipped by 5 bases and J by 5 bases; unmatched bases: 5. The CDR3 consists of 16 residues. Germline assignment: CDR1 KGHSH and CDR2 LQKENI.

This chain links TRBV27 with TRBJ1-4, with D uncertain. V shed 2 bases and J shed 7 bases, with 14 bases lying between them. CDR3 size: 15 residues. From germline, CDR1 is MNHEY and CDR2 SMNVEV (reference sequence). The CDR3 spells CASSLRTGSPEKLFF. CDR3 DNA sequence: TGTGCCAGCAGTTTAAGGACTGGATCCCCTGAAAAACTGTTTTTT.

This clone came up once. The chain is built from TRBV5-8 and TRBJ2-1, with 7 bases fitting TRBD2. The CDR3 length is 15 residues. V shed 4 bases and J 6 bases; nucleotides not matched to a gene: 10. Germline CDR1 is SGHTS and CDR2 is YDEGEE. CDR3 bases: TGTGCCAGCAGCCTGGGGATGACGGGGGGCAATGAGCAGTTCTTC. Translation: CASSLGMTGGNEQFF. The full variable domain, in which reference TRBV5-8 and TRBJ2-1 provide the parts outside the CDR3, is EAGVTQSPTHLIKTRGQQATLRCSPISGHTSVYWYQQALGLGLQFLLWYDEGEERNRGNFPPRFSGRQFPNYSSELNVNALELEDSALYLCASSLGMTGGNEQFFGPGTRLTVL.

This chain uses TRBV6-5 with TRBJ2-1, with 9 bases that match TRBD2. Trimming removed 0 bases from V and 3 bases from J; junction bases left unmatched: 3. This CDR3 comprises 16 residues. From germline, CDR1 is MNHEY and CDR2 SVGAGI. CDR3 in amino acids: CASSYSLAGSYNEQFF. The CDR3, as DNA: TGTGCCAGCAGTTACTCGCTAGCGGGGAGCTACAATGAGCAGTTCTTC.

The rearrangement uses TRBV11-2 and TRBJ2-4, with D perhaps matching TRBD1 (5 bases). The germline V gene has CDR1 SGHAT and CDR2 FQNNGV. The CDR3 extends over 12 amino acids. The ends were cut back, 4 bases at V and 5 bases at J, with 6 bases in the middle. This CDR3 reads CASSSTENIQYF. The CDR3 region has the DNA TGTGCCAGCAGCTCGACAGAAAACATTCAGTACTTC.

The chain employs TRBV7-2 and TRBJ1-2, with 8 bases lining up with TRBD1. Per the germline V gene, CDR1 is SGHTA and CDR2 is FQGNSA. The CDR3 has 15 residues. The V and J ends lost 5 bases and 4 bases, in that order; junction bases with no gene match: 9. CDR3: CASSLTGTGGYGYTF. The CDR3 DNA is TGTGCCAGCAGCCTTACTGGGACAGGAGGCTATGGCTACACCTTC.

V and J are TRBV19 and TRBJ1-2; 8 bases fit TRBD1. CDR3 length: 14 amino acids. The V gene's germline CDR1 is LNHDA and CDR2 SQIVND (reference sequence). The trim removed 3 bases at V and 6 bases at J, leaving 6 bases unmatched. The CDR3 DNA follows: TGTGCCAGTAGTATCATAACAGGGGGTAATGGCTACACCTTC. Translation: CASSIITGGNGYTF.

The chain employs TRBV7-2 and TRBJ2-2, with D possibly TRBD2 on 5 matching bases. V lost 1 base and J lost 1, with 7 bases in between. CDR3 length: 15 amino acids. Germline V CDR1 and CDR2: SGHTA, FQGNSA. Here the CDR3 DNA reads TGTGCCAGCAGCTTAGGGGGAGTGAACACCGGGGAGCTGTTTTTT. Translation gives CASSLGGVNTGELFF. Together with reference TRBV7-2 and TRBJ2-2, the CDR3 gives the full variable domain: GAGVSQSPSNKVTEKGKDVELRCDPISGHTALYWYRQSLGQGLEFLIYFQGNSAPDKSGLPSDRFSAERTGGSVSTLTIQRTQQEDSAVYLCASSLGGVNTGELFFGEGSRLTVL.

The J gene is TRBJ2-4, the V gene TRBV9; TRBD2 matches 10 bases. Germline CDR1 SGDLS, CDR2 YYNGEE. V gave up 3 bases and J gave up 3 bases; unmatched junction bases: 9. The CDR3 has 17 residues. The CDR3 DNA reads TGTGCCAGCAGCGCTAGCGGGAGCTCAATGGGCAAAAACATTCAGTACTTC. Protein product: CASSASGSSMGKNIQYF.

As regards this clone: The sample carries other DNA sequences with the same CDR3. The chain uses TRBV5-1 and TRBJ2-2; 10 bases map to TRBD1. Germline loops: CDR1 SGHRS, CDR2 YFSETQ. The CDR3 spans 15 residues. V lost 2 bases and J lost 3; bases outside the gene matches: 1. In nucleotides, the CDR3 is TGCGCCAGCAGCTTAGGACAGGGGGACACCGGGGAGCTGTTTTTT. Amino acid sequence: CASSLGQGDTGELFF.

The J gene is TRBJ2-7, the V gene TRBV29-1, with TRBD2 as a possible D gene (6 bases). The length of the CDR3 is 15 residues. The V end lost 5 bases, the J end lost 7 bases, and 24 bases lay between the germline ends. Germline CDR1 is SQVTM and CDR2 is ANQGSEA. The DNA for the CDR3 is TGCAGCGTTAAGGTGCAATATGGACTCGCGGGGGAGCAGTACTTC. It yields the protein CSVKVQYGLAGEQYF.

The V call is TRBV11-2, the J call TRBJ2-1, with 10 bases that match TRBD1. The CDR3 loop spans 14 amino acids. CDR1 is SGHAT and CDR2 is FQNNGV in the germline V gene. The trim removed 5 bases at V and 4 bases at J, leaving 2 bases unmatched. CDR3 in amino acids: CASSRTGGYNEQFF. CDR3 sequence (DNA): TGTGCCAGCAGCCGGACAGGGGGTTACAATGAGCAGTTCTTC.

V is TRBV27 and J is TRBJ2-3, with TRBD1 matching 10 bases. The CDR3 consists of 17 residues. Germline CDR1 is MNHEY and CDR2 is SMNVEV (reference sequence). V gave up 6 bases and J gave up 6 bases; unmatched junction bases: 15. The CDR3 DNA reads TGTGCCAGCAGCAATATACAACCGGGACAGGGGTTGGATACGCAGTATTTT. Translation: CASSNIQPGQGLDTQYF.

This chain joins TRBV19 and TRBJ2-5; tentative D call: TRBD2 (6 bases). The last part of the DNA fits TRBJ2-7 better; the J call may be wrong. The CDR3 runs 15 residues. Germline-derived CDR1 and CDR2 are LNHDA and SQIVND (reference sequence). CDR3 nucleotide sequence: TGTGCCAGTAGTATAAAGCCCGGAGGGGCCTACGAGCAGTACTTC. As protein: CASSIKPGGAYEQYF.

The rearrangement uses TRBV29-1 and TRBJ2-1; D might be TRBD2 (5 bases). V was trimmed by 3 bases and J by 9 bases, leaving 12 bases between them. This CDR3 has 12 amino acids. Germline V CDR1 and CDR2: SQVTM, ANQGSEA. The CDR3 DNA reads TGCAGCGTTGAGCTAGACCGGGGTGAGCAGTTCTTC. Residues: CSVELDRGEQFF.

This clone appeared a single time. The rearrangement links TRBV5-1 to TRBJ2-3, with D perhaps matching TRBD1 (5 bases). The CDR3 sequence is 18 residues long. The V end lost 4 bases, the J end lost 0 bases, and 21 bases lay between the germline ends. Looked up from germline, CDR1 is SGHRS and CDR2 is YFSETQ. As DNA, the CDR3 is TGCGCCAGCAGCCTCCCCCCAGGGCAAAGCGCTAGCACAGATACGCAGTATTTT. Translating it yields CASSLPPGQSASTDTQYF.

The chain combines TRBV4-1 with TRBJ1-5; D ambiguous. V gave up 2 bases and J gave up 0 bases, with 11 bases separating them. Germline CDR1 reads MGHRA; CDR2 reads YSYEKL. The CDR3 spans 16 residues. The CDR3 loop is CASSQIVSNSNQPQHF. The CDR3 DNA sequence: TGCGCCAGCAGCCAAATTGTCAGTAATAGCAATCAGCCCCAGCATTTT.

The gene calls are TRBV6-1 and TRBJ2-5; no reliable D call. The CDR3 length is 14 residues. Germline CDR1 reads MNHNS; CDR2 reads SASEGT. The V gene lost 6 bases and the J gene lost 0 bases, with 11 bases spanning the gap. CDR3 amino acids: CASRTPGYQETQYF. The CDR3 nucleotides read TGTGCCAGCAGGACCCCAGGATACCAAGAGACCCAGTACTTC.

This chain uses TRBV29-1 with TRBJ2-5; D is perhaps TRBD2 (6 bases). This CDR3 comprises 13 residues. The ends were cut back, 5 bases at V and 1 base at J, with 11 bases in the middle. The germline V gene encodes CDR1 SQVTM and CDR2 ANQGSEA. The CDR3 here is CSVTERAQETQYF. The DNA of the CDR3 is TGCAGCGTTACCGAGCGGGCCCAAGAGACCCAGTACTTC. Drawing the rest from reference TRBV29-1 and TRBJ2-5, the complete variable domain is SAVISQKPSRDICQRGTSLTIQCQVDSQVTMMFWYRQQPGQSLTLIATANQGSEATYESGFVIDKFPISRPNLTFSTLTVSNMSPEDSSIYLCSVTERAQETQYFGPGTRLLVL.